This T cell receptor beta chain was documented in a study of breast tumors, draining lymph nodes, adjacent tissues. Germline CDR1 and CDR2: GTSNPN and SVGIG (reference sequence). The CDR3 runs to 14 residues. Between the trimmed V and J ends, which lost 1 base and 0 bases, there was a span of 6 bases. TCRdb called the multiplex PCR reads again in MiXCR, with one record for every CDR3 protein. The top ten clones hold roughly 1.2% of a sample with 100,000 or so distinct CDR3 sequences, 21% of them seen once. This clonotype was observed a handful of times. Samples came from axillary lymph nodes draining the breast cancer.

The gene calls are TRBV30 and TRBJ1-4, with D unresolved. The receptor's source is a female donor with breast cancer. Some clones in this sample may be carry-over from other donors' samples. Material for sequencing was axillary lymph node tissue. CDR3 sequence (DNA): TGTGCCTGGAGTGGGGGTGCAACTAATGAAAAACTGTTTTTT. Residues: CAWSGGATNEKLFF.